These 21 T cell receptor beta chains were sequenced from one sample in a study of blood T cell repertoires in COVID-19. Repertoires were generated with immunoSEQ multiplex PCR, while TCRdb's copy carries only in-frame clones and drops some. The sample has 150,000 to 180,000 clones, approximately 83% seen once; the top ten hold less than 30%. The sequencing input was peripheral blood. These receptors were taken from a woman aged 55 to 70 with acute or convalescent COVID-19.

The gene calls are TRBV10-3 and TRBJ1-2; tentatively, D is TRBD1 (6 bases). The CDR3 totals 15 residues. The V end lost 0 bases, the J end lost 3 bases, and 11 bases lay between the germline ends. Germline V gene data show CDR1 as ENHRY and CDR2 as SYGVKD. CDR3 loop: CAISESDSNHYGYTF. The CDR3 coding sequence is TGTGCCATCAGTGAGTCGGACAGTAACCACTATGGCTACACCTTC.

This clone was picked up a small number of times. V and J are TRBV7-6 and TRBJ1-1, with 7 bases that match TRBD1. The CDR3 runs 15 residues. Germline CDR1 SGHVS, CDR2 FNYEAQ. Trimming cost V 5 bases and J 1 base; bases outside gene matches: 7. The CDR3, as DNA: TGTGCCAGCAGCCCCCCGACAGGGTCGAACACTGAAGCTTTCTTT. It codes for CASSPPTGSNTEAFF.

This clone has just one count. The chain combines TRBV4-1 with TRBJ2-5; tentatively, D is TRBD2 (7 bases). This CDR3 spans 15 amino acids. The V end lost 9 bases, the J end lost 1 base, and 18 bases lay between the germline ends. Germline assignment: CDR1 MGHRA and CDR2 YSYEKL. CDR3 DNA sequence: TGCGCCAGTTCGTATGGGGGGGGCCCCCAAGAGACCCAGTACTTC. The encoded protein is CASSYGGGPQETQYF.

The rearrangement links TRBV6-4 to TRBJ1-5; 8 bases map to TRBD1. Germline V gene lookup returns CDR1 MRHNA and CDR2 SNTAGT. With V trimmed by 0 bases and J by 5 bases, 0 bases remained unmatched. There are 14 residues in the CDR3. The CDR3 nucleotides are TGTGCCAGCAGTGACTCGACAGGGGATCAGCCCCAGCATTTT. As protein: CASSDSTGDQPQHF.

The genes are TRBV6-1 and TRBJ2-3; 8 bases map to TRBD2. V lost 2 bases, J lost 14 bases, and 9 bases stayed unmatched. The CDR3 sequence is 13 residues long. Per the germline V gene, CDR1 is MNHNS and CDR2 is SASEGT. The CDR3 reads CASSELRGEFRYF. The CDR3 DNA is TGTGCCAGCAGTGAACTGCGGGGGGAATTCAGGTATTTT.

The chain recombines TRBV4-2 with TRBJ2-3; 9 bases agree with TRBD2. The J segment lost 2 bases and the V segment lost 2 bases, leaving 5 bases of the junction unmatched. Germline lookup yields CDR1 LGHNA and CDR2 YNFKEQ. The CDR3 spans 16 residues. CDR3 DNA sequence: TGTGCCAGCAGCCAACGGGGCGGGGGGGTCACAGATACGCAGTATTTT. It translates to CASSQRGGGVTDTQYF.

This clone showed up just a few times. This chain uses TRBV4-2 with TRBJ1-2, with D perhaps TRBD1 (5 bases). Between the trimmed V and J ends, which lost 4 bases and 4 bases, there was a span of 13 bases. The V gene's germline CDR1 is LGHNA and CDR2 YNFKEQ. The CDR3 runs 14 residues. This CDR3 is CASSPLWTSYGYTF. In DNA, the CDR3 is TGTGCCAGCAGCCCCCTGTGGACAAGCTATGGCTACACCTTC.

J is TRBJ2-7 and V is TRBV2, with 9 bases that match TRBD1. Germline loops: CDR1 SNHLY, CDR2 FYNNEI. The CDR3 is made up of 14 amino acids. The V and J ends lost 5 bases and 4 bases, in that order; junction bases with no gene match: 6. DNA for the CDR3: TGTGCCAGCAGTCTCCGGGACAGGGCTTACGAGCAGTACGTC. This codes for CASSLRDRAYEQYV.

V and J are TRBV6-5 and TRBJ2-7, with D possibly TRBD1 on 5 matching bases. The germline gives CDR1 MNHEY, CDR2 SVGAGI. V shed 5 bases and J shed 0 bases, with 8 bases lying between them. This CDR3 contains 13 residues. CDR3 bases: TGTGCCAGCAGTCCCAGGGTCTCCTACGAGCAGTACGTC. Residues: CASSPRVSYEQYV.

The chain links TRBV6-5 to TRBJ1-2; 11 bases agree with TRBD1. Per the germline V gene, CDR1 is MNHEY and CDR2 is SVGAGI. This CDR3 spans 14 amino acids. V shed 0 bases, J shed 8 bases, and the junction held 2 bases outside the gene matches. The CDR3 here is CASSYSGTGGGYTF. Written as DNA, the CDR3 is TGTGCCAGCAGTTACTCGGGGACAGGGGGAGGCTACACCTTC.

The chain has TRBV4-2 and TRBJ2-7; 8 bases map to TRBD2. This CDR3 has 14 residues. The germline CDR1 and CDR2 sequences are LGHNA and YNFKEQ. V gave up 0 bases and J gave up 6 bases; unmatched junction bases: 4. This chain's CDR3 is CASSQDALAVEQYF. In nucleotides, the CDR3 is TGTGCCAGCAGCCAAGACGCACTAGCGGTCGAGCAGTACTTC.

V is TRBV18 and J is TRBJ1-2, with D possibly TRBD1 on 6 matching bases. V was trimmed by 4 bases and J by 4 bases, leaving 22 bases between them. The CDR3 sequence is 17 residues long. Germline CDR1 is KGHSH and CDR2 is LQKENI. The DNA for the CDR3 is TGTGCCAGCTCACGGAGCCAGGGGTCCCCTCTTACCTATGGCTACACCTTC. Encoded protein: CASSRSQGSPLTYGYTF.

The chain links TRBV25-1 to TRBJ1-1; TRBD1 matches at 9 bases. CDR1 is MGHDK, CDR2 SYGVNS, per germline. V lost 3 bases, J lost 5 bases, and 10 bases stayed unmatched. This CDR3 contains 16 residues. This CDR3 reads CASSDVGQGGATEAFF. In nucleotides, the CDR3 is TGTGCCAGCAGTGACGTGGGACAGGGAGGGGCGACTGAAGCTTTCTTT.

Points on this clone: The junction does not match germline at one end; this may be a read error. V is TRBV7-9 and J is TRBJ1-4, with a weak D call TRBD1 (5 bases). Germline V gene sequence: CDR1 SEHNR, CDR2 FQNEAQ (reference sequence). This CDR3 comprises 14 residues. This CDR3 is CASSLGTTNEKLFF. CDR3 in DNA: TGTGCCAGCAGCTTAGGGACAACAAATGAAAAACTGTTTTTT.

V is TRBV7-9 and J is TRBJ1-1; tentatively, D is TRBD1 (5 bases). Germline CDR1 and CDR2: SEHNR and FQNEAQ (reference sequence). CDR3 length equals 14 residues. Trimming shortened V by 5 bases and J by 0 bases, and 10 bases separated the two germline ends. CDR3 loop: CASSKQAMNTEAFF. CDR3 nucleotides: TGTGCCAGCAGCAAACAGGCCATGAACACTGAAGCTTTCTTT. Full variable domain (missing parts from reference TRBV7-9 and TRBJ1-1): DTGVSQNPRHKITKRGQNVTFRCDPISEHNRLYWYRQTLGQGPEFLTYFQNEAQLEKSRLLSDRFSAERPKGSFSTLEIQRTEQGDSAMYLCASSKQAMNTEAFFGQGTRLTVV.

The chain is built from TRBV7-8 and TRBJ2-2; possibly TRBD2 for D (6 bases). Germline CDR1 SGHVS, CDR2 FQNEAQ. The V and J ends lost 3 bases and 7 bases respectively, with 18 bases between them. The CDR3 totals 16 residues. The CDR3 DNA reads as TGTGCCAGCAGCTTTGTTACTAGCCCAGGAGGCGGGGAGCTGTTTTTT. Amino acid sequence: CASSFVTSPGGGELFF.

The genes are TRBV5-6 and TRBJ1-3; D not resolved. The germline V gene has CDR1 SGHDT and CDR2 YYEEEE. Trimming removed 4 bases at V and 4 bases at J, with 12 bases between. The CDR3 loop spans 14 amino acids. CDR3 bases: TGTGCCAGCAGCATGAGGGAAGCGGGAAACACCATATATTTT. This codes for CASSMREAGNTIYF.

The V and J genes are TRBV5-4 and TRBJ2-5; 9 nucleotides agree with TRBD2. The V and J ends lost 4 bases and 1 base, in that order; junction bases with no gene match: 5. The CDR3 loop spans 15 amino acids. Per the germline V gene, CDR1 is SGHNT and CDR2 is YYREEE (reference sequence). The CDR3 loop reads CASSLTSGSQETQYF. In DNA, the CDR3 is TGTGCCAGCAGCCTGACTAGCGGCTCCCAAGAGACCCAGTACTTC.

Here the CDR3 DNA reads TGTGCCAGCAGCCTAGGAGGCCCCTCTGGTGGCTACACCTTC. It specifies CASSLGGPSGGYTF. The gene calls are TRBV6-6 and TRBJ1-2; D not certain. The CDR3 runs 14 residues. The germline gives CDR1 MNHNY, CDR2 SVGAGI (reference sequence). With 6 bases removed from V and 7 bases from J, the gap between germline ends came to 18 bases.

The chain links TRBV5-1 to TRBJ2-7; D is perhaps TRBD2 (7 bases). This CDR3 spans 15 amino acids. The V gene's germline CDR1 is SGHRS and CDR2 YFSETQ. With 2 bases removed from V and 3 bases from J, the gap between germline ends came to 15 bases. Here the CDR3 DNA reads TGCGCCAGCAGCTTAGGGGGGGGCGGCCTCTACGAGCAGTACTTC. It specifies CASSLGGGGLYEQYF.

The genes are TRBV19 and TRBJ2-1, with 11 bases matching TRBD2. Germline CDR1 is LNHDA and CDR2 is SQIVND (reference sequence). V lost 7 bases, J lost 3 bases, and 5 bases stayed unmatched. The CDR3 spans 15 residues. CDR3 DNA: TGTGCCAGTACTCCCGGGACTAGCGGCTACAATGAGCAGTTCTTC. Protein product: CASTPGTSGYNEQFF.